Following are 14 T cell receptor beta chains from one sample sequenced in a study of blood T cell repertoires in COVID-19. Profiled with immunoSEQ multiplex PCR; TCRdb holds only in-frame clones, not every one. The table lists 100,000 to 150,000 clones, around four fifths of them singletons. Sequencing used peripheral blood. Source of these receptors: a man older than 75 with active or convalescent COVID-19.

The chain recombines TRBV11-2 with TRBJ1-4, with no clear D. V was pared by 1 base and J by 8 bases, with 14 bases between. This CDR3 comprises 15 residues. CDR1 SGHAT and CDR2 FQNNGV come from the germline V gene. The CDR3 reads CASSLVAGRQEKLFF. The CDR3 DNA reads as TGTGCCAGCAGCTTAGTAGCCGGTAGGCAGGAAAAACTGTTTTTT.

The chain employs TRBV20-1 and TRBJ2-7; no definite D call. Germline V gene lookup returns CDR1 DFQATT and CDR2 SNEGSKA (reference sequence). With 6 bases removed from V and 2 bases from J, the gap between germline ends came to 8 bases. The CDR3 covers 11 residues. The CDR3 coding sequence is TGCAGTGCAGATCGCGCCTACGAGCAGTACTTC. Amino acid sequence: CSADRAYEQYF.

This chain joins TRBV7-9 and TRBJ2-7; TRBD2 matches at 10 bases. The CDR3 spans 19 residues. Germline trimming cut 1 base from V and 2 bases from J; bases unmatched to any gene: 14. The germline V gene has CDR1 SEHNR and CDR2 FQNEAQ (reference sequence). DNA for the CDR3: TGTGCCAGCAGCTTAGGAGGTACCCCGAGCGGGGGGGGAACCTACGAGCAGTACTTC. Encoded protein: CASSLGGTPSGGGTYEQYF. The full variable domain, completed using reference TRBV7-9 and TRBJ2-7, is DTGVSQNPRHKITKRGQNVTFRCDPISEHNRLYWYRQTLGQGPEFLTYFQNEAQLEKSRLLSDRFSAERPKGSFSTLEIQRTEQGDSAMYLCASSLGGTPSGGGTYEQYFGPGTRLTVT.

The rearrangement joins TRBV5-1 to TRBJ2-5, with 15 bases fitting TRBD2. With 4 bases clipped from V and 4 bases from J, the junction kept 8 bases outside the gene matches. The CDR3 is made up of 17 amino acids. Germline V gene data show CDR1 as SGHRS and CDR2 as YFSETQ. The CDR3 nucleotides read TGCGCCAGCAGCCCCGGACTAGCGGGGGGGCAGGGAGAGACCCAGTACTTC. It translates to CASSPGLAGGQGETQYF.

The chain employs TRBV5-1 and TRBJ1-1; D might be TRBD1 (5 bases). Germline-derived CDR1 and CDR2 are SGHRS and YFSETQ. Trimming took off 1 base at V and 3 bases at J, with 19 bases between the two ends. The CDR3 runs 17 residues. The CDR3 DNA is TGCGCCAGCAGCTTGAGGATCAGGGATCGGGTGGACACTGAAGCTTTCTTT. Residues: CASSLRIRDRVDTEAFF.

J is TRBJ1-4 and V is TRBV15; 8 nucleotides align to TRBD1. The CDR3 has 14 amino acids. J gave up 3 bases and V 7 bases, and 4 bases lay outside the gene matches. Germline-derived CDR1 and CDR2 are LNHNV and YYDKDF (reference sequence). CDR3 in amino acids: CATTQGAANEKLFF. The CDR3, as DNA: TGTGCCACCACTCAGGGGGCAGCTAATGAAAAACTGTTTTTT.

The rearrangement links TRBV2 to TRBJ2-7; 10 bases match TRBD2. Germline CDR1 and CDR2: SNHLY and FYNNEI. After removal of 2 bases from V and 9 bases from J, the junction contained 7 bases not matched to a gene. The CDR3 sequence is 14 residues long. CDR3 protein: CASSESGGDVAQYF. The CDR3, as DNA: TGTGCCAGCAGTGAAAGCGGGGGGGATGTTGCGCAGTACTTC.

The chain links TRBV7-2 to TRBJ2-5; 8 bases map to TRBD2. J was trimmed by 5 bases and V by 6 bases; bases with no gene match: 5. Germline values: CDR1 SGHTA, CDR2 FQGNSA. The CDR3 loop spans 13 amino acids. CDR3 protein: CASSYQREETQYF. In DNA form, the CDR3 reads TGTGCCAGCAGTTACCAGCGGGAGGAGACCCAGTACTTC.

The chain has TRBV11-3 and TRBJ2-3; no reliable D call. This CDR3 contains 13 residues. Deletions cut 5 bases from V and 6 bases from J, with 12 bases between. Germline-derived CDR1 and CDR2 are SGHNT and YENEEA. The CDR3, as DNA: TGTGCCAGCAGCCTTCATAACTCGGATACGCAGTATTTT. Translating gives CASSLHNSDTQYF.

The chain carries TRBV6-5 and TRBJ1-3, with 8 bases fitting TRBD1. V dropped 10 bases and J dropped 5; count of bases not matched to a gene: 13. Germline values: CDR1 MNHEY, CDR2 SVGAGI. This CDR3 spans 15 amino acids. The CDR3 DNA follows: TGTGCCACTAGACAGGGGCCAGACACTCGAAACACCATATATTTT. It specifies CATRQGPDTRNTIYF.

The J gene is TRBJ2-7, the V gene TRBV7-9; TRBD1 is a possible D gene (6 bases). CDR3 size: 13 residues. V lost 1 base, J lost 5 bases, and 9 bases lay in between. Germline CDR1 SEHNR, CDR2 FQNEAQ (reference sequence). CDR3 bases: TGTGCCAGCAGCTTAGGGACAGTCAACGAGCAGTACTTC. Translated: CASSLGTVNEQYF.

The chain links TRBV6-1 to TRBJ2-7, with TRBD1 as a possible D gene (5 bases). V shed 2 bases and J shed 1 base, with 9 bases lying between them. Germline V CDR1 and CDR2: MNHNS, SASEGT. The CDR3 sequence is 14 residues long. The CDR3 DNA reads TGTGCCAGCAGTGAACAGGGCCAATCCTACGAGCAGTACTTC. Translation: CASSEQGQSYEQYF.

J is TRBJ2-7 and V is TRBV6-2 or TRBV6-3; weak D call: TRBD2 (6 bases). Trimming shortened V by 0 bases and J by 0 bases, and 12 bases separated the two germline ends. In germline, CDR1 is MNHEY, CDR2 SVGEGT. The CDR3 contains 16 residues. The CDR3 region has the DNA TGTGCCAGCAGTTACTCGAGGAGGGGAAGCTCCTACGAGCAGTACTTC. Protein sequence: CASSYSRRGSSYEQYF.

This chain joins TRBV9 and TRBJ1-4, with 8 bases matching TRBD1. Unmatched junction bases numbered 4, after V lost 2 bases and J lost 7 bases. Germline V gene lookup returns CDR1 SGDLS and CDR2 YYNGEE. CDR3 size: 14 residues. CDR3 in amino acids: CASSVQGAGEKLFF. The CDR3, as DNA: TGTGCCAGCAGCGTCCAGGGGGCGGGTGAAAAACTGTTTTTT.